This TCR beta chain was captured by sequencing in a study of cytomegalovirus exposure and HLA in healthy donors. Study observations and caveats: Reportedly, fewer N-insertions than the 666-donor mean appeared in an Asian-associated ancestry cluster in a later analysis. Most sequenced TCRs were rare (though some public TCRs occurred in many donors). Highest at DRB1 and lowest at HLA-C, TCR association rates differed among HLA loci in a later analysis.

In regard to this clone: Its antigen is undetermined.

PCR primers comprised 60 Vbeta and 13 Jbeta primers. Some clones are missing from TCRdb's copy, which holds only in-frame ones; the method was immunoSEQ multiplex PCR. This table holds roughly 30,000 clones. In germline, CDR1 is GTSNPN, CDR2 SVGIG (reference sequence). Deletions cut 3 bases from V and 3 bases from J, with 10 bases between. This CDR3 contains 13 residues. This TCR was recovered from a middle-aged woman in good health and CMV-seropositive. Sequencing was done on a sample of PBMCs. The gene calls are TRBV30 and TRBJ2-3; a possible D gene is TRBD2 (5 bases). In DNA form, the CDR3 reads TGTGCCTGGAGCGAGGACTTGACAGATACGCAGTATTTT. It translates to CAWSEDLTDTQYF.